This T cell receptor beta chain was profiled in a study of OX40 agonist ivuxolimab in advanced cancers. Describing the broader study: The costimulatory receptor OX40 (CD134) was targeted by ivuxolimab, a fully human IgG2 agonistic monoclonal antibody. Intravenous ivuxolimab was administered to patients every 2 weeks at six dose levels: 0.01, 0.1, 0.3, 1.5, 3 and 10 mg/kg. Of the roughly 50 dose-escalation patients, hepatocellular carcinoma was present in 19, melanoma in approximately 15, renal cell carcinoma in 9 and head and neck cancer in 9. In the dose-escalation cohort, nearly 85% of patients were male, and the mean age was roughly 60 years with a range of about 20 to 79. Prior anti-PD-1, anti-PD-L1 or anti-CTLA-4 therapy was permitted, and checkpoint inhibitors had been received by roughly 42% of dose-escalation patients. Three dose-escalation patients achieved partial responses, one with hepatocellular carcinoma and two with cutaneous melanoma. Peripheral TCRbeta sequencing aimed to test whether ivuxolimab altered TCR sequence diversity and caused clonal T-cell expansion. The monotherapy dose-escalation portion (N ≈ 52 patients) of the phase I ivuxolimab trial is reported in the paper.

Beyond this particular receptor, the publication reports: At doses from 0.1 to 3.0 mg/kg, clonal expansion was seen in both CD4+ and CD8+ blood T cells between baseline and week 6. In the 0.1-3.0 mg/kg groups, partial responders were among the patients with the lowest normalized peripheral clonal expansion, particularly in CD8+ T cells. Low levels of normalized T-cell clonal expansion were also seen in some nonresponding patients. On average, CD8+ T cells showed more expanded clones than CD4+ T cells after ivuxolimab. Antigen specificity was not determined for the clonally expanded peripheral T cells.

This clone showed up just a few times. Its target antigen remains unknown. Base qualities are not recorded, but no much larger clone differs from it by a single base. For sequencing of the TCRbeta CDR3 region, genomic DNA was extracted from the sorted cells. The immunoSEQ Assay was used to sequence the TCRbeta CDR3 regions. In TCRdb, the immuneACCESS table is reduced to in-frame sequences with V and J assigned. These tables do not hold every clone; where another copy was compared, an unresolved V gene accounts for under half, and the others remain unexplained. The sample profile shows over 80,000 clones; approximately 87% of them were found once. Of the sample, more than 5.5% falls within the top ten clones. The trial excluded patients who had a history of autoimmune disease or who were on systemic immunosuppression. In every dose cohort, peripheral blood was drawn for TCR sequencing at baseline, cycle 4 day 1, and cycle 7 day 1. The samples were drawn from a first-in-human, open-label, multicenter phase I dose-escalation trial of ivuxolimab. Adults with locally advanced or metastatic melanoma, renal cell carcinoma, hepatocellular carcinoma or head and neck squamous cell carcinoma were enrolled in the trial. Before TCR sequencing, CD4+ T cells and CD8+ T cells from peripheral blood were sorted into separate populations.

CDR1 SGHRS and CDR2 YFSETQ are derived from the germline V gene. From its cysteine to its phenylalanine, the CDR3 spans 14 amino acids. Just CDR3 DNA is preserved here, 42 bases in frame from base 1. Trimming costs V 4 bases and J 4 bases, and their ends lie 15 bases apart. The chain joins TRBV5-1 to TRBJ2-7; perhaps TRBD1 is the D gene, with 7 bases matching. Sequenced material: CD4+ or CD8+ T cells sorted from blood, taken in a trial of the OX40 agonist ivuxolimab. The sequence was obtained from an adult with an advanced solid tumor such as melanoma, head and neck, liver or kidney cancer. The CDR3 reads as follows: CASSQTGRRYEQYF. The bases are TGCGCCAGCAGCCAGACAGGGAGGCGGTACGAGCAGTACTTC.